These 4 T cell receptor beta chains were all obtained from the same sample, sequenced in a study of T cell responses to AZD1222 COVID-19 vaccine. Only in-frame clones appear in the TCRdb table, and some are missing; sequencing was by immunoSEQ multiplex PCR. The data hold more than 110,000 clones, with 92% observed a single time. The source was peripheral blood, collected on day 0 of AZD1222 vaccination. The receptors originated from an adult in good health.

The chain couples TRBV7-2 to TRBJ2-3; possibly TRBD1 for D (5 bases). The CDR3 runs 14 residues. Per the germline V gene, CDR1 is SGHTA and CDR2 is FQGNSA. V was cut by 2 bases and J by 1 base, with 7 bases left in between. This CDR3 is CASSLLTGTDTQYF. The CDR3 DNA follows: TGTGCCAGCAGCTTACTGACAGGCACAGATACGCAGTATTTT.

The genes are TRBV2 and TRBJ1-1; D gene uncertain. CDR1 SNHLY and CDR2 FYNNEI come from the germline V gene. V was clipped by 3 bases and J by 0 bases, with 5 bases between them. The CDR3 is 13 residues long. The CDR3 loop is CASSEELNTEAFF. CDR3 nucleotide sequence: TGTGCCAGCAGTGAGGAGCTGAACACTGAAGCTTTCTTT.

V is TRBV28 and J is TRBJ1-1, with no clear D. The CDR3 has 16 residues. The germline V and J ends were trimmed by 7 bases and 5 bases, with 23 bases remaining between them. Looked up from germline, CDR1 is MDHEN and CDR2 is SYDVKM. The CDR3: CASNSGVRGEGTEAFF. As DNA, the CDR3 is TGTGCCAGCAATTCCGGGGTGCGAGGCGAGGGTACTGAAGCTTTCTTT.

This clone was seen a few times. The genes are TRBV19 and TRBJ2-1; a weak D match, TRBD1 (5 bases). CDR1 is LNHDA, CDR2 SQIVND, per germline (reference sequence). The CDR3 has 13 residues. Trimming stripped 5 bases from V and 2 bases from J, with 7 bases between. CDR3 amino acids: CASSRTPYNEQFF. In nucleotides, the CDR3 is TGTGCCAGTAGTCGGACACCCTACAATGAGCAGTTCTTC.